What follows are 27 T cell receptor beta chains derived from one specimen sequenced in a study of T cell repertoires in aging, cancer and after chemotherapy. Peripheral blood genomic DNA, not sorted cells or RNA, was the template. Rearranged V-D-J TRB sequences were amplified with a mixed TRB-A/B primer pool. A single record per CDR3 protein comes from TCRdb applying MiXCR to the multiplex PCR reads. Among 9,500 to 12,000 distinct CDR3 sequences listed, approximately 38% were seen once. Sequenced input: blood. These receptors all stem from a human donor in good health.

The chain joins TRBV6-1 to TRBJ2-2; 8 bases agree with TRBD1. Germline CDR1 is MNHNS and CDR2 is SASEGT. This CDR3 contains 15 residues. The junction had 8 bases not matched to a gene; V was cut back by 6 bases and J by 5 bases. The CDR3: CASSAGQARTGELFF. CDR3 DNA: TGTGCCAGCAGCGCGGGACAGGCGAGGACCGGGGAGCTGTTTTTT.

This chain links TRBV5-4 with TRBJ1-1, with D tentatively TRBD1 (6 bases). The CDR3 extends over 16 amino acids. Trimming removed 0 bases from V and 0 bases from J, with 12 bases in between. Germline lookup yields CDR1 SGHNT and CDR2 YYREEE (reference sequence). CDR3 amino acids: CASSLEGTIMNTEAFF. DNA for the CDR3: TGTGCCAGCAGCTTGGAAGGGACAATCATGAACACTGAAGCTTTCTTT.

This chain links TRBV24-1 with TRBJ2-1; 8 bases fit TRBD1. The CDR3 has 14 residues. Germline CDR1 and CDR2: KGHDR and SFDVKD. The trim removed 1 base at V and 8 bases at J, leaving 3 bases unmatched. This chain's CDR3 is CATSDFTQGDEQFF. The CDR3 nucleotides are TGTGCCACCAGTGATTTTACACAGGGGGATGAGCAGTTCTTC.

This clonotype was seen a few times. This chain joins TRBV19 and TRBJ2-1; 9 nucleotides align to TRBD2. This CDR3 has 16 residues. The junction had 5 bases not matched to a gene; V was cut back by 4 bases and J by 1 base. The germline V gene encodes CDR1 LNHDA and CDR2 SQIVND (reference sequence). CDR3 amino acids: CASSTLLAGSYNEQFF. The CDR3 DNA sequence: TGTGCCAGTAGTACGCTACTAGCGGGTTCCTACAATGAGCAGTTCTTC.

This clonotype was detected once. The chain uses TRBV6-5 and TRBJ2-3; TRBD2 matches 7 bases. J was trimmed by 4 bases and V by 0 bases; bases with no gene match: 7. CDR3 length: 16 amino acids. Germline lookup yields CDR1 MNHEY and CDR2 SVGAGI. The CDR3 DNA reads TGTGCCAGCAGTTACTCAACTAAACGGGGGGCAGATACGCAGTATTTT. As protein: CASSYSTKRGADTQYF.

CDR3 in amino acids: CAISLVYGYTF. The CDR3 DNA sequence: TGTGCCATCAGCCTGGTATATGGCTACACCTTC. The rearrangement links TRBV10-3 to TRBJ1-2; D is undetermined. CDR3 length: 11 residues. V was trimmed by 6 bases and J by 5 bases, leaving 7 bases between them. The germline V gene encodes CDR1 ENHRY and CDR2 SYGVKD.

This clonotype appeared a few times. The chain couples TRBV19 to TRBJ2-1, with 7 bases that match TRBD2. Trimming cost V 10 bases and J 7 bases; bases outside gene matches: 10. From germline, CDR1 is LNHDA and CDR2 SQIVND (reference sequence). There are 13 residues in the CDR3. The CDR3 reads CATRGAGLNEQFF. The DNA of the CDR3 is TGTGCCACCCGGGGAGCGGGACTTAATGAGCAGTTCTTC.

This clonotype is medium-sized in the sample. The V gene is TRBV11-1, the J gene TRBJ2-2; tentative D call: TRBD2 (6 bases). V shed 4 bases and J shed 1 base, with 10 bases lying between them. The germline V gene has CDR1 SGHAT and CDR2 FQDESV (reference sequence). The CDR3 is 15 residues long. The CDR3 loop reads CASSSSGLNTGELFF. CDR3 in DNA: TGTGCCAGCAGCTCGTCGGGACTGAACACCGGGGAGCTGTTTTTT.

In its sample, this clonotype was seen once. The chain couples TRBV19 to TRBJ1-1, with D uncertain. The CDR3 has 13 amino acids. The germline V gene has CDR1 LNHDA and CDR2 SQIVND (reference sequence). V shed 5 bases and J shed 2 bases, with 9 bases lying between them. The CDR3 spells CASSPLGNTEAFF. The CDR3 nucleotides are TGTGCCAGTAGTCCCCTGGGAAACACTGAAGCTTTCTTT. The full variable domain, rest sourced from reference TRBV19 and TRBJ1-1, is DGGITQSPKYLFRKEGQNVTLSCEQNLNHDAMYWYRQDPGQGLRLIYYSQIVNDFQKGDIAEGYSVSREKKESFPLTVTSAQKNPTAFYLCASSPLGNTEAFFGQGTRLTVV.

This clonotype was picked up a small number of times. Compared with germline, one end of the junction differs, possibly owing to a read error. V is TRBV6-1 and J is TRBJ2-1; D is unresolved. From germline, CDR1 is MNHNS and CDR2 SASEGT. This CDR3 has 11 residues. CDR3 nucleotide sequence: TGTGCCAGCAGTCCCTACGATGAGCAGTTCTTC. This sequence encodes CASSPYDEQFF.

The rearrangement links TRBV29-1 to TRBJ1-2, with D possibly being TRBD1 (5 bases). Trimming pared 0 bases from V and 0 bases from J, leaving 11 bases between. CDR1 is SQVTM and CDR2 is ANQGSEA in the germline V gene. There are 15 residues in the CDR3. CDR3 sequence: CSVEDRGRANYGYTF. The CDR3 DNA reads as TGCAGCGTTGAAGATCGAGGCAGGGCTAACTATGGCTACACCTTC. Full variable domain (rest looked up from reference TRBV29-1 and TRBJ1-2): SAVISQKPSRDICQRGTSLTIQCQVDSQVTMMFWYRQQPGQSLTLIATANQGSEATYESGFVIDKFPISRPNLTFSTLTVSNMSPEDSSIYLCSVEDRGRANYGYTFGSGTRLTVV.

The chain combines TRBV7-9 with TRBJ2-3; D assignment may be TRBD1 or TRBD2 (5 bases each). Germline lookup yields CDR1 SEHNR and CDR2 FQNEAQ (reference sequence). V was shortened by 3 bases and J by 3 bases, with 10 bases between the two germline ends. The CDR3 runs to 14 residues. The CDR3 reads CASSLGRGTDTQYF. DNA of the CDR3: TGTGCCAGCAGCTTGGGGCGAGGGACAGATACGCAGTATTTT.

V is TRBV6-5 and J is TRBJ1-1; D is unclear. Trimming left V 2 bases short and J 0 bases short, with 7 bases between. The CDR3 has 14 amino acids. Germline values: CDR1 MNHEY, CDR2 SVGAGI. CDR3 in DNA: TGTGCCAGCAGTTACGGCGATATGAACACTGAAGCTTTCTTT. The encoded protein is CASSYGDMNTEAFF.

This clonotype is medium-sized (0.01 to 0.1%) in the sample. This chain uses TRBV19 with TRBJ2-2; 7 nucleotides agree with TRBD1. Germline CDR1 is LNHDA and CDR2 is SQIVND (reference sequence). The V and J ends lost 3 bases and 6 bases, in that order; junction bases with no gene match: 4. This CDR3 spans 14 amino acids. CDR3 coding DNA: TGTGCCAGTAGTATGGGACAGCGAGCCGGGGAGCTGTTTTTT. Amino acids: CASSMGQRAGELFF.

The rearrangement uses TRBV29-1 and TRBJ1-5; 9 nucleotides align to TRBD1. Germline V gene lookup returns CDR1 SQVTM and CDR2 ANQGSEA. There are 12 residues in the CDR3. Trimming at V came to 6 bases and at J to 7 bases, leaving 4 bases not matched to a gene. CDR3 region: CSVRTGEQPQHF. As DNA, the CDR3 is TGCAGCGTCCGGACAGGGGAGCAGCCCCAGCATTTT.

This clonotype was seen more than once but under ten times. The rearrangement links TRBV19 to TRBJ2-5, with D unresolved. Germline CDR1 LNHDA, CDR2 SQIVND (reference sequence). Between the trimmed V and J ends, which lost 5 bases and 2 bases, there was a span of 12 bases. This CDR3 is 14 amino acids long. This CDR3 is CASSARNLQETQYF. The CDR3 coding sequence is TGTGCCAGTAGTGCCCGGAACCTTCAAGAGACCCAGTACTTC.

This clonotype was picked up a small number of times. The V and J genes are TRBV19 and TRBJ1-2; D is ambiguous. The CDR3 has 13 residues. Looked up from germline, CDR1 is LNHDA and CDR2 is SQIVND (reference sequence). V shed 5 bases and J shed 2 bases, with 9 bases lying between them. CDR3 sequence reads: CASSPAANYGYTF. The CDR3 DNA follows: TGTGCCAGTAGTCCGGCGGCGAACTATGGCTACACCTTC.

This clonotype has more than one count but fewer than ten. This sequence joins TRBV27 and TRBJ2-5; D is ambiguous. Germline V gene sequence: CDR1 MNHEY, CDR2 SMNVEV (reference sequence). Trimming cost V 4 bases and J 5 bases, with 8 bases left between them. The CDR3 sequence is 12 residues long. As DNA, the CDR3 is TGTGCCAGCAGTTCAGGTGGGGAGACCCAGTACTTC. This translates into CASSSGGETQYF.

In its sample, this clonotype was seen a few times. The CDR3 sequence: CASSTRFGSDEKLFF. CDR3 coding DNA: TGTGCCAGTAGTACCCGATTCGGATCTGACGAAAAACTGTTTTTT. The genes are TRBV19 and TRBJ1-4; D is undetermined. The CDR3 extends over 15 amino acids. Germline lookup yields CDR1 LNHDA and CDR2 SQIVND (reference sequence). Trimming removed 4 bases at V and 8 bases at J, with 17 bases between.

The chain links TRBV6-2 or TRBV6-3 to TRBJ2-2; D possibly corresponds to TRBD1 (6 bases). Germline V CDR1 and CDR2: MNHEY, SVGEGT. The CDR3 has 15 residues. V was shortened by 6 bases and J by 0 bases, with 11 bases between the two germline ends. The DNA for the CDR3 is TGTGCCAGCAGCCCCGACAGGACGAACACCGGGGAGCTGTTTTTT. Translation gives CASSPDRTNTGELFF.

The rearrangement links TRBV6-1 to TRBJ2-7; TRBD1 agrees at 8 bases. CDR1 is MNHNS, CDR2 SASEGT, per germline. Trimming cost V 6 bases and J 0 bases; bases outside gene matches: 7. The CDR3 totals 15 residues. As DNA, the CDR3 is TGTGCCAGCAGGCCCGACAGGGGAAACTCCTACGAGCAGTACTTC. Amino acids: CASRPDRGNSYEQYF.

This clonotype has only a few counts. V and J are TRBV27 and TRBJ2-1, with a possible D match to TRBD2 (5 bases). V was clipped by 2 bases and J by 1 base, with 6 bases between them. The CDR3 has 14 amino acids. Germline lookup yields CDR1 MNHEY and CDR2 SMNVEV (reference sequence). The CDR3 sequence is CASSLPGSYNEQFF. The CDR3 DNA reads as TGTGCCAGCAGTTTACCGGGGTCCTACAATGAGCAGTTCTTC.

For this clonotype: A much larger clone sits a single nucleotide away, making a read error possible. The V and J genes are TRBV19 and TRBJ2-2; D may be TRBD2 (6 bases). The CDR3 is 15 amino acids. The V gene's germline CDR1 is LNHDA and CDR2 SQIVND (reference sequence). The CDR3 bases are TGTGCCAGTCGTGGTCTGGGCAGGGAGGTCGGGGAGCCGTTTTTT. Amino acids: CASRGLGREVGEPFF.

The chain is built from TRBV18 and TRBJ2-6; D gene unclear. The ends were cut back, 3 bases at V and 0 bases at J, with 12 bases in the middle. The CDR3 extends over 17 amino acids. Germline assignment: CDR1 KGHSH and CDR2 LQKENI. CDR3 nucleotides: TGTGCCAGCTCACCCGGCAGGAGACCCTCTGGGGCCAACGTCCTGACTTTC. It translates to CASSPGRRPSGANVLTF.

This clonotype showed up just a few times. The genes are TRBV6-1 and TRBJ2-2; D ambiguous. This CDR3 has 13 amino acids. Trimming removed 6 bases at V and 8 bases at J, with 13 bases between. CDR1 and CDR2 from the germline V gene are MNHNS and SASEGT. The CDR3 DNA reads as TGTGCCAGCAGCCGCACATCAGAGGGGGAGCTGTTTTTT. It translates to CASSRTSEGELFF.

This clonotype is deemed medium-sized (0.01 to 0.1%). CDR3 bases: TGTGCCAGTAGTACTACAGGATTAGGGAGCTATGGCTACACCTTC. This codes for CASSTTGLGSYGYTF. The genes are TRBV19 and TRBJ1-2; D is perhaps TRBD1 (5 bases). CDR3 length equals 15 residues. Germline CDR1 is LNHDA and CDR2 is SQIVND (reference sequence). Trimming took off 4 bases at V and 4 bases at J, with 16 bases between the two ends.

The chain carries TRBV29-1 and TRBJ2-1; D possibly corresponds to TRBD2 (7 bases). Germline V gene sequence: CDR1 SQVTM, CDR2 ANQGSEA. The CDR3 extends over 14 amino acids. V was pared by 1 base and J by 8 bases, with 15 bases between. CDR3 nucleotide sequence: TGCAGCGTTGAAGGCGGCAGGGGAGGGGATGAGCAGTTCTTC. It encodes CSVEGGRGGDEQFF.